These T cell receptor beta chains were read from a single sample in a study of T cells in Graves' hyperthyroidism and ophthalmopathy. TCRdb fed the multiplex PCR reads into MiXCR, producing one record per CDR3 protein. Here the sample spans about 280,000 distinct CDR3 sequences, 20% to 25% being singletons. Sequenced material: blood. The source of these receptors is a man aged 40-50 years with Graves' hyperthyroidism that later progressed to Graves' ophthalmopathy. Each CDR3 is given with its conserved first and last residue. A D gene is named only where the DNA matches it firmly. Clone sizes are given selectively: once, few, many, or a class where the clone is expanded.

J	V	size	D	length	CDR3	DNA
TRBJ1-1	TRBV12-5	many	TRBD1	13	CASGLTGGTEAFF	TGTGCTAGTGGTTTAACAGGGGGCACTGAAGCTTTCTTT
TRBJ2-7	TRBV28	many	.	14	CASSIRRVPYEQYF	TGTGCCAGCAGCATCCGCCGGGTCCCCTACGAGCAGTACTTC
TRBJ1-1	TRBV6-5	.	.	15	CASSYSIGLNTEAFF	TGTGCCAGCAGTTACTCGATAGGGTTGAACACTGAAGCTTTCTTT
TRBJ2-7	TRBV20-1	.	TRBD1	15	CSARGRRGQGHEQYF	TGCAGTGCTAGAGGACGCCGGGGACAGGGTCACGAGCAGTACTTC
TRBJ2-7	TRBV4-1	many	TRBD2	18	CASSAGTSANQFLYEQYF	TGCGCCAGCAGCGCCGGGACTAGCGCGAATCAATTCCTCTACGAGCAGTACTTC
TRBJ1-1	TRBV28	.	TRBD1	13	CASFMISTGKAFF	TGTGCCAGCTTTATGATTTCGACAGGGAAAGCTTTCTTT
TRBJ2-2	TRBV24-1	many	.	13	CATGGPHTGELFF	TGTGCCACCGGAGGACCGCACACCGGGGAGCTGTTTTTT
TRBJ2-5	TRBV12-3/TRBV12-4	.	.	14	CASSAPDSQETQYF	TGTGCCAGCAGCGCCCCGGACAGTCAAGAGACCCAGTACTTC
TRBJ2-7	TRBV6-5	few	.	14	CASSYTQGSYEQYF	TGTGCCAGCAGTTACACCCAGGGAAGCTACGAGCAGTACTTC
TRBJ2-7	TRBV6-1	few	TRBD1	14	CASSAQGAVYEQYF	TGTGCCAGCAGTGCACAGGGGGCGGTCTACGAGCAGTACTTC
TRBJ1-1	TRBV7-3	many	.	14	CASSLAGTDTEAFF	TGTGCCAGCAGCTTAGCCGGTACGGACACTGAAGCTTTCTTT
TRBJ1-2	TRBV12-3/TRBV12-4	.	.	14	CASSSTDFLLRYTF	TGTGCCAGCAGTTCTACCGATTTCTTGCTTCGCTACACCTTC
TRBJ1-6	TRBV12-3/TRBV12-4	many	TRBD1	13	CASRGGDDSPLHF	TGTGCCAGCAGAGGGGGCGATGATTCACCCCTCCACTTT
TRBJ2-6	TRBV12-3/TRBV12-4	many	.	15	CASSSWGRGANVLTF	TGTGCCAGCAGTTCATGGGGGCGAGGGGCCAACGTCCTGACTTTC
TRBJ1-2	TRBV18	few	.	14	CASSPRDGLYGYTF	TGTGCCAGCTCACCACGGGACGGCCTCTATGGCTACACCTTC
TRBJ1-5	TRBV12-3/TRBV12-4	many	TRBD1	15	CASSRTGGVDQPQHF	TGTGCCAGCAGCCGGACAGGAGGGGTGGATCAGCCCCAGCATTTT
TRBJ1-2	TRBV28	.	.	15	CASRYGPYTAKGYTF	TGTGCCAGCAGATATGGACCTTATACAGCGAAAGGCTACACCTTC
TRBJ2-2	TRBV7-6	many	.	12	CASSLVPGELFF	TGTGCCAGCAGCTTAGTCCCCGGGGAGCTGTTTTTT
TRBJ2-5	TRBV14	many	.	14	CASSQAPYQETQYF	TGTGCCAGCAGCCAAGCCCCGTACCAAGAGACCCAGTACTTC
TRBJ2-5	TRBV18	many	.	13	CASSPQGSETQYF	TGTGCCAGCTCACCACAGGGAAGCGAGACCCAGTACTTC
TRBJ2-4	TRBV6-1	.	.	15	CASSPADGGKNIQYF	TGTGCCAGCAGCCCCGCCGATGGGGGCAAAAACATTCAGTACTTC
TRBJ2-7	TRBV11-2	many	.	14	CASSFPAVAYEQYF	TGTGCCAGCAGCTTCCCAGCTGTAGCCTACGAGCAGTACTTC
TRBJ2-7	TRBV18	many	TRBD1	15	CASSPEGGNTYEQYF	TGTGCCAGCTCACCCGAAGGGGGCAATACCTACGAGCAGTACTTC
TRBJ2-7	TRBV18	many	TRBD2	13	CASSPGLAGVEYF	TGTGCCAGCTCACCGGGACTAGCGGGAGTGGAGTACTTC
TRBJ1-1	TRBV4-1	once	.	17	CASSQVLAGFMNTEAFF	TGCGCCAGCAGCCAAGTGTTGGCAGGGTTCATGAACACTGAAGCTTTCTTT
TRBJ2-7	TRBV13	many	.	18	CASSLEWRGQGEIYEQYF	TGTGCCAGCAGCTTAGAGTGGCGGGGCCAGGGGGAAATCTACGAGCAGTACTTC
TRBJ2-5	TRBV28	.	TRBD2	15	CASTPWPSGQEIQYF	TGTGCCAGCACCCCCTGGCCTAGCGGACAAGAGATCCAGTACTTC
TRBJ1-2	TRBV6-1	.	.	12	CAAARLDYGYTF	TGTGCCGCTGCCCGTCTGGACTATGGCTACACCTTC
TRBJ1-1	TRBV5-1	.	.	17	CASSSTSPRTANTEAFF	TGCGCCAGCAGCTCAACATCTCCCCGGACAGCGAACACTGAAGCTTTCTTT
TRBJ2-7	TRBV6-5	many	.	16	CASSYSPGPVSYEQYF	TGTGCCAGCAGTTACAGCCCGGGGCCGGTTTCCTACGAGCAGTACTTC
TRBJ1-2	TRBV18	.	.	15	CASSQDTRRKNGYTF	TGTGCCAGCTCACAGGACACCAGAAGGAAAAATGGCTACACCTTC
TRBJ2-7	TRBV20-1	many	.	14	CSASSGSSSYEQYF	TGCAGTGCTAGTTCTGGGAGTAGCTCCTACGAGCAGTACTTC
TRBJ2-7	TRBV30	many	.	13	CAWSAGPPLEQYF	TGTGCCTGGAGCGCGGGACCACCCCTCGAGCAGTACTTC
TRBJ1-1	TRBV15	many	.	14	CATSNHFADTEAFF	TGTGCCACCAGCAACCATTTCGCGGACACTGAAGCTTTCTTT
TRBJ2-2	TRBV5-1	many	.	13	CASSWGRTGELFF	TGCGCCAGCAGCTGGGGGCGAACCGGGGAGCTGTTTTTT
TRBJ2-7	TRBV12-3/TRBV12-4	.	.	12	CASSPWGVEQYF	TGTGCCAGCAGTCCCTGGGGAGTAGAGCAGTACTTC
TRBJ1-5	TRBV20-1	many	.	15	CSAQKTLPSNQPQHF	TGCAGTGCCCAAAAAACACTTCCTTCAAATCAGCCCCAGCATTTT
TRBJ2-2	TRBV27	many	TRBD2	17	CASSRTSGRDWHGELFF	TGTGCCAGCTCAAGGACTAGCGGGAGAGATTGGCACGGGGAGCTGTTTTTT
TRBJ2-7	TRBV10-3	many	.	15	CAIRGDREVSYEQYF	TGTGCCATCAGGGGAGACAGGGAGGTCTCCTACGAGCAGTACTTC
TRBJ1-2	TRBV24-1	many	.	15	CATSDSLRGSYGYTF	TGTGCCACCAGTGATTCCCTCAGGGGTAGCTATGGCTACACCTTC
TRBJ2-7	TRBV11-2	.	TRBD1	16	CASSSAGTGNSYEQYF	TGTGCCAGCAGCTCCGCCGGGACAGGGAATTCCTACGAGCAGTACTTC
TRBJ2-7	TRBV27	many	TRBD2	14	CASTLTSGTREQYF	TGTGCCAGCACCCTGACTAGCGGTACTAGAGAGCAGTACTTC
TRBJ2-4	TRBV20-1	.	.	13	CSALQGGGNIQYF	TGCAGTGCTCTACAGGGTGGGGGGAACATTCAGTACTTC
TRBJ2-5	TRBV14	many	.	14	CASSQVGGRETQYF	TGTGCCAGCAGCCAAGTGGGGGGACGAGAGACCCAGTACTTC
TRBJ2-5	TRBV6-2/TRBV6-3	.	TRBD2	14	CASSPPSGRETQYF	TGTGCCAGCAGTCCCCCTAGCGGGAGAGAGACCCAGTACTTC
TRBJ2-7	TRBV7-2	few	.	16	CASSLAGFPTSYEQYF	TGTGCCAGCAGCTTAGCCGGGTTCCCAACCTCCTACGAGCAGTACTTC
TRBJ1-2	TRBV25-1	many	.	12	CASSVTNYGYTF	TGTGCCAGCTCGGTGACTAACTATGGCTACACCTTC
TRBJ2-7	TRBV15	many	TRBD1	15	CATSKGQGGSYEQYF	TGTGCCACCAGCAAAGGACAGGGGGGATCCTACGAGCAGTACTTC
TRBJ2-7	TRBV5-1	.	.	19	CASSLAVREAPKGFYEQYF	TGCGCCAGCAGCTTGGCGGTCCGCGAAGCCCCCAAGGGGTTCTACGAGCAGTACTTC
TRBJ1-3	TRBV2	many	.	14	CASSIAGSGNTIYF	TGTGCCAGCAGTATTGCTGGGTCTGGAAACACCATATATTTT
TRBJ1-5	TRBV6-1	many	.	14	CASSDLVGDQPQHF	TGTGCCAGCAGTGACCTAGTGGGAGATCAGCCCCAGCATTTT
TRBJ2-7	TRBV11-2	many	.	16	CASSPTTGSKRYEQYF	TGTGCCAGCAGCCCCACCACCGGGAGTAAAAGATACGAGCAGTACTTC
TRBJ1-2	TRBV7-2	.	TRBD1	15	CASITTGQPLYGYTF	TGTGCCAGCATCACAACGGGACAGCCACTCTATGGCTACACCTTC
TRBJ2-7	TRBV27	many	TRBD2	13	CASRRDYNYEQYF	TGTGCCAGCAGGCGGGACTACAACTACGAGCAGTACTTC
TRBJ2-7	TRBV18	many	TRBD1	14	CASSPQGANYEQYF	TGTGCCAGCTCACCCCAGGGGGCAAACTACGAGCAGTACTTC
TRBJ1-3	TRBV12-3/TRBV12-4	many	TRBD1	16	CASSLPPDRVGNTIYF	TGTGCCAGCAGTTTACCCCCGGACAGGGTTGGAAACACCATATATTTT
TRBJ1-5	TRBV27	many	.	15	CASSSRDGASQPQHF	TGTGCCAGCAGTTCACGGGATGGGGCGAGTCAGCCCCAGCATTTT
TRBJ1-1	TRBV4-2	many	TRBD1	19	CASSQVIGQVLIQNTEAFF	TGTGCCAGCAGCCAGGTGATAGGACAGGTCTTAATTCAGAACACTGAAGCTTTCTTT
TRBJ1-2	TRBV4-1	many	.	16	CASSQVMTSANYGYTF	TGCGCCAGCAGCCAAGTTATGACCTCAGCTAACTATGGCTACACCTTC
TRBJ1-1	TRBV5-8	.	.	14	CASSLRDLNTEAFF	TGTGCCAGCAGCCTTCGTGATTTGAACACTGAAGCTTTCTTT